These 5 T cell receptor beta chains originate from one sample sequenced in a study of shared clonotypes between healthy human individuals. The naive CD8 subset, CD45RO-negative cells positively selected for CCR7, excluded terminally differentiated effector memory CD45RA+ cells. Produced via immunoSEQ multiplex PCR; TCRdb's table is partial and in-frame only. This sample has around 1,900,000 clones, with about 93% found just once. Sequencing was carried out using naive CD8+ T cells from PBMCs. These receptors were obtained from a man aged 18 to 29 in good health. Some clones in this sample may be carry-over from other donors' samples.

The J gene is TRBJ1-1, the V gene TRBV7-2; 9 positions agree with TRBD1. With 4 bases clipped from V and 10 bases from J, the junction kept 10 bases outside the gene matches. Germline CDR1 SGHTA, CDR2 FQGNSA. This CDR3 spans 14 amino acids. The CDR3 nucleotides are TGTGCCAGCAGCTCTAGACAGGGGGTCTTTGTAGCTTTCTTT. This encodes CASSSRQGVFVAFF. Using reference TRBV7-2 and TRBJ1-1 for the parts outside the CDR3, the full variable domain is GAGVSQSPSNKVTEKGKDVELRCDPISGHTALYWYRQSLGQGLEFLIYFQGNSAPDKSGLPSDRFSAERTGGSVSTLTIQRTQQEDSAVYLCASSSRQGVFVAFFGQGTRLTVV.

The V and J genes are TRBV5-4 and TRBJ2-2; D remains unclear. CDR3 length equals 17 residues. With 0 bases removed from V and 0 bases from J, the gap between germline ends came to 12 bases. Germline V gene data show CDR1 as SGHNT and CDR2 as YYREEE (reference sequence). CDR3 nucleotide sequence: TGTGCCAGCAGCTTGGGTGTGGGCAACGCGAACACCGGGGAGCTGTTTTTT. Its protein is CASSLGVGNANTGELFF.

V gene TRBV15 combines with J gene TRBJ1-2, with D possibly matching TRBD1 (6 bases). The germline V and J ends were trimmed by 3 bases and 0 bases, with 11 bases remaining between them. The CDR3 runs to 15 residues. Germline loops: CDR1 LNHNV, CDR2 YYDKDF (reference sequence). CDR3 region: CATSSGQRPNYGYTF. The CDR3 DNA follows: TGTGCCACCAGCAGCGGACAGAGACCTAACTATGGCTACACCTTC.

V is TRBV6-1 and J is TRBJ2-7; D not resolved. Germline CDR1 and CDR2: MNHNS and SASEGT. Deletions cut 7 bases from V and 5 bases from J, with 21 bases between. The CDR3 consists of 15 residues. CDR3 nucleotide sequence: TGTGCCAGCAAGAGAGTGCAGGACCTTTTCCACGAGCAGTACTTC. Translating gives CASKRVQDLFHEQYF.

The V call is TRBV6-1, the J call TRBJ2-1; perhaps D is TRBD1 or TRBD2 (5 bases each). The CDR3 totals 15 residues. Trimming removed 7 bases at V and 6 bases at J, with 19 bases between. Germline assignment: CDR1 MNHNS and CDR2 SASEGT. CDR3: CASKPGPGPLNEQFF. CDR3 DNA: TGTGCCAGCAAACCCGGCCCGGGACCACTCAATGAGCAGTTCTTC.